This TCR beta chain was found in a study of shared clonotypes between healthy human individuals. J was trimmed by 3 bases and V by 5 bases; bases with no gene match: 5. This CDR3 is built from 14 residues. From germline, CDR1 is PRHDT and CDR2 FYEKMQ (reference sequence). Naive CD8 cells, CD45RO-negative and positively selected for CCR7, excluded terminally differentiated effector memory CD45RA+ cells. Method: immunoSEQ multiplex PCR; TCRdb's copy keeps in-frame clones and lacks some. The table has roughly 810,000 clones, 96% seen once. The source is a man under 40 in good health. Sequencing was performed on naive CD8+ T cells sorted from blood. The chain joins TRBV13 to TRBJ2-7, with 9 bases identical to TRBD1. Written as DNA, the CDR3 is TGTGCCAGCAGCCGGACAGGGGAGGACTACGAGCAGTACTTC. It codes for CASSRTGEDYEQYF.